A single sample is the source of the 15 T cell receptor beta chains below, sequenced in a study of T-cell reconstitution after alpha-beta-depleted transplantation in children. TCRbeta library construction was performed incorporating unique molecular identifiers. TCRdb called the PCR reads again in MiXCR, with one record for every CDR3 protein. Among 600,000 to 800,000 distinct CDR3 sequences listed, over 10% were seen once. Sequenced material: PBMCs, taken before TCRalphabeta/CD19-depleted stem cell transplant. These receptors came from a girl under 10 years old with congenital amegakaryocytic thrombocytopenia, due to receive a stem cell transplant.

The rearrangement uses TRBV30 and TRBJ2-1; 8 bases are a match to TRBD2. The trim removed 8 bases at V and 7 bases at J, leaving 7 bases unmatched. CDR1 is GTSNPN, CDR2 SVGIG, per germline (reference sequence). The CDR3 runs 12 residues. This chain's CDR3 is CAGGLARNEQFF. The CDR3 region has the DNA TGTGCCGGAGGACTAGCTCGGAATGAGCAGTTCTTC.

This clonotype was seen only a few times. The CDR3 DNA sequence: TGTGCCAGCAGTGTGCAGGGCGGTAGCGGTTACGAGCAGTACTTC. This sequence encodes CASSVQGGSGYEQYF. V usage is TRBV28 and J usage is TRBJ2-7, with D possibly being TRBD2 (6 bases). The CDR3 runs 15 residues. Per the germline V gene, CDR1 is MDHEN and CDR2 is SYDVKM. Trimming removed 5 bases at V and 4 bases at J, with 18 bases between.

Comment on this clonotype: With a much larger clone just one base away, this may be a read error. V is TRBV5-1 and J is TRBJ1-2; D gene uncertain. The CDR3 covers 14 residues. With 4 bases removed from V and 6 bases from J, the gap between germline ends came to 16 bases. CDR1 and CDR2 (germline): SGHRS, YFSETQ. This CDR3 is CASSEYERFNGYTF. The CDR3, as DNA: TGCGCCAGCAGCGAATACGAGCGTTTTAATGGCTACACCTTC.

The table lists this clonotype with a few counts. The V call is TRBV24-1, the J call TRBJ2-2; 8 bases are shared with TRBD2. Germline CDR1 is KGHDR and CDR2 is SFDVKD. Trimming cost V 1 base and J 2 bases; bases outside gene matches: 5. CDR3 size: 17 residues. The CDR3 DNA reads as TGTGCCACCAGTGATTTTGCCGGGAGGGATAACACCGGGGAGCTGTTTTTT. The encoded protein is CATSDFAGRDNTGELFF.

The CDR3 nucleotides read TGTGCCAGCAGGCATCAGTCGGGACAGGGGGTATACGAGCAGTACTTC. This encodes CASRHQSGQGVYEQYF. The chain joins TRBV5-4 to TRBJ2-7, with TRBD1 identical over 11 bases. With 5 bases clipped from V and 4 bases from J, the junction kept 11 bases outside the gene matches. Germline-derived CDR1 and CDR2 are SGHNT and YYREEE (reference sequence). The CDR3 is 16 amino acids.

This CDR3 reads CASSESTGNREQYF. For the CDR3, the DNA is TGCGCCAGCAGCGAAAGCACAGGGAACCGCGAGCAGTACTTC. This chain links TRBV5-1 with TRBJ2-7; D might be TRBD1 (6 bases). Trimming shortened V by 4 bases and J by 6 bases, and 17 bases separated the two germline ends. This CDR3 is built from 14 residues. The V gene's germline CDR1 is SGHRS and CDR2 YFSETQ.

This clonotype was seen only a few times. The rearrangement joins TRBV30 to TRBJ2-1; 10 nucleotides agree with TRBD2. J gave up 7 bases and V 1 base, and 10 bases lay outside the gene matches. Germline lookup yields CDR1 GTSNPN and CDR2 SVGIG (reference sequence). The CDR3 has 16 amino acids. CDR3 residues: CAWSALTGTSENEQFF. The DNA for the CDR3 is TGTGCCTGGAGTGCCCTTACCGGGACTAGCGAGAATGAGCAGTTCTTC.

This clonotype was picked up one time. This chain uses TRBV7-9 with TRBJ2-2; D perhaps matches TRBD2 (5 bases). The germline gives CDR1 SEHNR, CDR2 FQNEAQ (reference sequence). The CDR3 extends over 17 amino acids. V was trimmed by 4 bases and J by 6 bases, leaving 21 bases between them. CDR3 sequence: CASSSPKSGWSPGELFF. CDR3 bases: TGTGCCAGCAGCTCCCCTAAGAGCGGTTGGTCCCCCGGGGAGCTGTTTTTT.

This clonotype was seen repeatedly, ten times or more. In DNA form, the CDR3 reads TGTGCCAGCAGTTTAGGGCCAGTGCAAGAGACCCAGTACTTC. Its translation is CASSLGPVQETQYF. The chain links TRBV12-3 or TRBV12-4 to TRBJ2-5; unclear D gene. Trimming stripped 1 base from V and 2 bases from J, with 8 bases between. The CDR3 runs 14 residues.

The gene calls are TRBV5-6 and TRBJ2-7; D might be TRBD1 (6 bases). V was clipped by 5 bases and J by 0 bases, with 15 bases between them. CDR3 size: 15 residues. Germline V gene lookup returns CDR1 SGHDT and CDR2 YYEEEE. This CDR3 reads CASREFRDISYEQYF. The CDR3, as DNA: TGTGCCAGCAGGGAATTTCGGGACATCTCCTACGAGCAGTACTTC.

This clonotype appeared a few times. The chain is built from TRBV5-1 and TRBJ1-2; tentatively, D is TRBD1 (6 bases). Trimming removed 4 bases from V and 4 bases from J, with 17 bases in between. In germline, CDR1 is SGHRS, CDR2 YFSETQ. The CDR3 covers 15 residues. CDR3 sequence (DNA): TGCGCCAGCAGCGCGCGAACAGGGACCCTCTATGGCTACACCTTC. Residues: CASSARTGTLYGYTF.

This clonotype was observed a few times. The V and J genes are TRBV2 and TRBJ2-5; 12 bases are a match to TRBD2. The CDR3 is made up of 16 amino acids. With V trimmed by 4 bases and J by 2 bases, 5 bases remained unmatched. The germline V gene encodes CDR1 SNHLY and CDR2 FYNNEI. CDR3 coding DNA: TGTGCCAGCAGTGTACTAGCGGGAGGCATACAAGAGACCCAGTACTTC. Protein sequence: CASSVLAGGIQETQYF.

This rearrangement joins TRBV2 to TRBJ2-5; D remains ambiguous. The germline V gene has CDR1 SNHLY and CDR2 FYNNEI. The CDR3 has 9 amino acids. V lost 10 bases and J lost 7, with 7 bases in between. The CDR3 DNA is TGTGCCATAACGGGGACCCAGTACTTC. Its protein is CAITGTQYF.

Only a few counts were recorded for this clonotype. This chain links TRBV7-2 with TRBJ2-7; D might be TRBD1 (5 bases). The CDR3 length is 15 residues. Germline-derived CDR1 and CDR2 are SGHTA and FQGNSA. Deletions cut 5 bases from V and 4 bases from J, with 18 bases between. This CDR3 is CASSLSRTSPYEQYF. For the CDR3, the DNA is TGTGCCAGCAGCCTCTCGCGGACAAGTCCTTACGAGCAGTACTTC.

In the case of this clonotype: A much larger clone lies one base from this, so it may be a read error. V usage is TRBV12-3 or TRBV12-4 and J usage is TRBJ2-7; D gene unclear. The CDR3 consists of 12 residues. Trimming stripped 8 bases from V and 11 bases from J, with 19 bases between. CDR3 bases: TGTGCCAGCTGTGTTGGACCTAGTGGGGAGTACTTC. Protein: CASCVGPSGEYF.